What follows is one T cell receptor beta chain and its context. Its antigen is not known. This sample is part of a study of T-cell memory formation after mild COVID-19. Researchers used 5'RACE with constant-segment primers to make TCR alpha and TCR beta cDNA libraries that carry sample barcodes and UMIs. TCRdb passed the 5' RACE reads through MiXCR, listing each CDR3 protein once. The table includes approximately 240,000 distinct CDR3 sequences, about 16% detected once. Trimming removed 3 bases at V and 0 bases at J, with 13 bases between. CDR1 and CDR2 (germline): SGHRS, YFSETQ. The CDR3 covers 16 residues. Study outcomes and limitations: Most CD4+ clones that shrank were in CM and EM, while CD8+ ones turned up in EMRA. Detection of some responders pre-infection suggested pre-existing cross-reactive memory T cells participated.

The TCR sequence derives from a man younger than 35 who had mild COVID-19 (a few samples of this study predate the infection). Cell type and time point are not known. The specimen sequenced was PBMCs or a T cell subset sorted from them (not recorded which). The chain uses TRBV5-1 and TRBJ1-5; the D gene is possibly TRBD1 (6 bases). The CDR3 bases are TGCGCCAGCAGCTCAGGGGTGGCGGGTAGCAATCAGCCCCAGCATTTT. It translates to CASSSGVAGSNQPQHF.